This is a list of T cell receptor beta chains from one sample in a study of cytomegalovirus exposure and HLA in healthy donors. Generated by immunoSEQ multiplex PCR, the TCRdb table keeps only in-frame clones and is missing some. The table lists 100,000 to 150,000 clones, 70% to 80% of them singletons. Material: PBMCs. These receptors were collected from a man aged 50 to 60 in good health and CMV-seronegative. CDR3s include the opening cysteine and the closing phenylalanine or tryptophan. The D gene is left open where the match is weak. Clone size appears in some rows only: once, few, many, or a class for an expanded clone.

length	J	D	V	size	DNA	CDR3
12	TRBJ2-5	TRBD1	TRBV7-6	-	TGTGCCAGCAACACAGGGGTAGAGACCCAGTACTTC	CASNTGVETQYF
15	TRBJ2-7	TRBD1	TRBV4-3	-	TGCGCCAGCAGCCAACCCCGGACAGGGCCCTACGAGCAGTACTTC	CASSQPRTGPYEQYF
15	TRBJ1-3	TRBD1	TRBV2	few	TGTGCCAGCAGACCTCAGGGGGCCTGGGGAAACACCATATATTTT	CASRPQGAWGNTIYF
14	TRBJ1-3	-	TRBV28	-	TGTGCCAGCAGTTTACCAGGGGTTGGAAACACCATATATTTT	CASSLPGVGNTIYF
15	TRBJ1-1	TRBD1	TRBV5-1	-	TGCGCCAGCAGCCAAAACAGGGGAGAGAACACTGAAGCTTTCTTT	CASSQNRGENTEAFF
15	TRBJ2-7	TRBD2	TRBV6-5	once	TGTGCCAGCAGAAGAAGCCGGGAGGGTTGGGACGAGCAGTACTTC	CASRRSREGWDEQYF
17	TRBJ2-3	-	TRBV7-2	-	TGTGCCAGCAGCTTAAATGCGGCGGGGTTAAACACAGATACGCAGTATTTT	CASSLNAAGLNTDTQYF
15	TRBJ1-2	-	TRBV19	few	TGTGCCAGTAGGCGACCGGGACTGGATAACTATGGCTACACCTTC	CASRRPGLDNYGYTF
15	TRBJ1-3	-	TRBV18	-	TGTGCCAGCTCACCAAAAGGGGGAGATGGAAACACCATATATTTT	CASSPKGGDGNTIYF
14	TRBJ1-1	TRBD1	TRBV6-5	-	TGTGCCAGCAGCCGACAGGGCTTGAACACTGAAGCTTTCTTT	CASSRQGLNTEAFF
14	TRBJ1-1	-	TRBV19	once	TGTGCCAGTACCGGGGGTCCAAAGAGGACTGAAGCTTTCTTT	CASTGGPKRTEAFF
16	TRBJ2-5	-	TRBV4-1	-	TGCGCCAGCAGCCAAGATCCGGCGGCCGGCGGGGAGACCCAGTACTTC	CASSQDPAAGGETQYF
16	TRBJ2-3	TRBD2	TRBV18	-	TGTGCCAGCTCACCATCAGCGGGGATTAGCACAGATACGCAGTATTTT	CASSPSAGISTDTQYF
19	TRBJ1-1	-	TRBV11-2	-	TGTGCCAGCAGCCCCGCCGCGGGGTCACACTACAAGACGAACACTGAAGCTTTCTTT	CASSPAAGSHYKTNTEAFF
14	TRBJ2-2	-	TRBV5-1	-	TGCGCCAGCAGCTTGTCAGGGCTCGGCGGGGAGCTGTTTTTT	CASSLSGLGGELFF
17	TRBJ1-4	-	TRBV5-1	-	TGCGCCAGCAGCCCCTGGGGGGGGGCAGGAAAAAATGAAAAACTGTTTTTT	CASSPWGGAGKNEKLFF
14	TRBJ1-4	-	TRBV6-6	-	TGTGCCAGCACTCCCGGGAGGGGAAGAGAAAAACTGTTTTTT	CASTPGRGREKLFF
17	TRBJ1-3	TRBD1	TRBV5-6	-	TGTGCCAGCAGCTTCCGACAGGGGGTGAAGTCGGGAAACACCATATATTTT	CASSFRQGVKSGNTIYF
14	TRBJ1-4	-	TRBV19	few	TGTGCCAGTAGTATGAACAGGGTAGGCGAAAAACTGTTTTTT	CASSMNRVGEKLFF
18	TRBJ2-2	-	TRBV10-3	-	TGTGCCATCAGTGAGTTGGGACATTTTCCCCCCCGACCCGGGGAGCTGTTTTTT	CAISELGHFPPRPGELFF
13	TRBJ2-1	TRBD2	TRBV11-3	few	TGTGCCAGCAGCTTCGGGGGGGCCCCTGAGCAGTTCTTC	CASSFGGAPEQFF
13	TRBJ1-1	-	TRBV2	-	TGTGCCAGCATGACTGTAATAAACACTGAAGCTTTCTTT	CASMTVINTEAFF
15	TRBJ2-1	-	TRBV9	-	TGTGCCAGCAGCGTAGGGGCAGAGTCCTACAATGAGCAGTTCTTC	CASSVGAESYNEQFF
14	TRBJ2-2	-	TRBV18	-	TGTGCCAGCTCACCGACAGGGAACACCGGGGAGCTGTTTTTT	CASSPTGNTGELFF
13	TRBJ1-5	-	TRBV2	-	TGTGCCAGCAGTCCAACAGGGAATCAGCCCCAGCATTTT	CASSPTGNQPQHF
14	TRBJ1-1	-	TRBV19	-	TGTGCCAGTAGCATAAACAGGGCGAACACTGAAGCTTTCTTT	CASSINRANTEAFF
16	TRBJ1-1	TRBD1	TRBV19	-	TGTGCCATTAAGTTGTGGGACAGACCGATGAACACTGAAGCTTTCTTT	CAIKLWDRPMNTEAFF
14	TRBJ1-4	-	TRBV7-9	once	TGTGCCAGCAGCTTAGTGGACGGGGAGGAAAAACTGTTTTTT	CASSLVDGEEKLFF
15	TRBJ2-3	-	TRBV11-2	-	TGTGCCAGCAGCCTGGCCGGACAGATCACTGATACGCAGTATTTT	CASSLAGQITDTQYF